Each of the 7 T cell receptor beta chains below was sequenced from the same sample in a study of chemoradiotherapy in HPV16-positive cancers (dated by TCRdb to between 2021 and 2022). Library preparation employed the immunoSEQ multiplex PCR assay. TCRdb carries this immuneACCESS record with in-frame sequences only. Its versions omit some clonotypes, under half of them owing to an unresolved V gene in the studies checked, with the rest unexplained. Present in this sample are 3,000 to 4,000 clones, 79% of which were seen just once. Jointly, the top ten make up around 8.4% of the sample. This specimen consisted of tumor tissue, obtained from a patient who underwent chemoradiotherapy. The receptor source for this set is a human donor with HPV-associated anogenital cancer.

By frequency in the sample, this clone is large (0.1 to 1%). CDR3 region: CASSSTSGITYEQYF. Here the CDR3 DNA reads TGTGCCAGCAGCTCCACTAGCGGGATTACCTACGAGCAGTACTTC. The chain is built from TRBV7-8 and TRBJ2-7; TRBD2 aligns across 10 bases. The CDR3 sequence is 15 residues long. Germline assignment: CDR1 SGHVS and CDR2 FQNEAQ. The V and J ends lost 4 bases and 2 bases, in that order; junction bases with no gene match: 5. Full variable domain (remainder filled in from reference TRBV7-8 and TRBJ2-7): GAGVSQSPRYKVAKRGQDVALRCDPISGHVSLFWYQQALGQGPEFLTYFQNEAQLDKSGLPSDRFFAERPEGSVSTLKIQRTQQEDSAVYLCASSSTSGITYEQYFGPGTRLTVT.

This clone is a singleton in its sample. The V call is TRBV5-1, the J call TRBJ2-5, with TRBD2 identical over 7 bases. The ends lost 4 bases at V and 3 bases at J; junction bases unmatched: 6. Looked up from germline, CDR1 is SGHRS and CDR2 is YFSETQ. CDR3 length: 14 amino acids. Here the CDR3 DNA reads TGCGCCAGCAGCCCCAGGCTAGCGGAAGAGACCCAGTACTTC. Translated: CASSPRLAEETQYF. The complete variable domain, with remaining parts taken from reference TRBV5-1 and TRBJ2-5, reads KAGVTQTPRYLIKTRGQQVTLSCSPISGHRSVSWYQQTPGQGLQFLFEYFSETQRNKGNFPGRFSGRQFSNSRSEMNVSTLELGDSALYLCASSPRLAEETQYFGPGTRLLVL.

This chain joins TRBV19 and TRBJ2-1; 9 bases match TRBD2. The CDR3 totals 16 residues. Germline trimming cut 3 bases from V and 4 bases from J; bases unmatched to any gene: 7. Germline V gives CDR1 LNHDA, CDR2 SQIVND (reference sequence). In nucleotides, the CDR3 is TGTGCCAGTAGTATTTCAGGACTAGCGAAGTACAATGAGCAGTTCTTC. The encoded protein is CASSISGLAKYNEQFF.

The chain couples TRBV27 to TRBJ1-1; 7 nucleotides align to TRBD1. Trimming cost V 5 bases and J 11 bases; bases outside gene matches: 11. CDR1 and CDR2 from the germline V gene are MNHEY and SMNVEV (reference sequence). This CDR3 has 13 residues. CDR3 DNA sequence: TGTGCCAGCAGTCCAGACAGGGCTAGACCGGCTTTCTTT. Its translation: CASSPDRARPAFF.

The rearrangement uses TRBV6-5 and TRBJ2-7; D remains ambiguous. Trimming took off 5 bases at V and 6 bases at J, with 17 bases between the two ends. Germline V gene sequence: CDR1 MNHEY, CDR2 SVGAGI. This CDR3 is 14 amino acids long. DNA for the CDR3: TGTGCCAGCAGTCGGGTTCGATCGGGCGGCGAGCAGTACTTC. Its protein product is CASSRVRSGGEQYF.

J is TRBJ2-3 and V is TRBV11-2; 8 nucleotides agree with TRBD1. There are 15 residues in the CDR3. V lost 3 bases to trimming and J lost 7 bases; unmatched junction nucleotides: 9. In germline, CDR1 is SGHAT, CDR2 FQNNGV. The CDR3 loop is CASSFTGTGANTQYF. CDR3 nucleotides: TGTGCCAGCAGCTTCACCGGGACAGGTGCAAATACGCAGTATTTT. Full variable domain (missing parts from reference TRBV11-2 and TRBJ2-3): EAGVAQSPRYKIIEKRQSVAFWCNPISGHATLYWYQQILGQGPKLLIQFQNNGVVDDSQLPKDRFSAERLKGVDSTLKIQPAKLEDSAVYLCASSFTGTGANTQYFGPGTRLTVL.

The chain employs TRBV28 and TRBJ2-3; 9 bases are shared with TRBD2. Per germline, CDR1 MDHEN and CDR2 SYDVKM. V gave up 4 bases and J gave up 1 base; unmatched junction bases: 3. The CDR3 has 15 residues. This CDR3 is CASSSPSGGTDTQYF. CDR3 nucleotides: TGTGCCAGCAGTTCCCCTAGCGGGGGCACAGATACGCAGTATTTT.